Listed below are T cell receptor beta chains from one sample, sequenced in a study of neurological immune-mediated disorders. A single record per CDR3 protein comes from TCRdb applying MiXCR to the 5' RACE reads. There are more than 20,000 distinct CDR3 sequences in the sample; 2% to 2.5% occur only once, and 2% to 2.5% lies in the top ten. Sequencing used PBMCs. The receptors originated from a woman aged 50 to 60 with multiple sclerosis. Both conserved end residues are part of each CDR3. Fields, in order: J gene, V gene, D gene, clone size, CDR3 protein, CDR3 DNA. A D gene is named only where the DNA matches it firmly. Rows may omit the clone size; those that give it use once, few, many or a size class.

J: TRBJ2-1; V: TRBV20-1; D: TRBD2; size: few; CDR3: CSAPTSGGVQFF; DNA: TGCAGTGCCCCTACTAGCGGGGGGGTCCAGTTCTTC
J: TRBJ2-2; V: TRBV5-1; D: TRBD1; size: many; CDR3: CASSSWDRDGELFF; DNA: TGCGCCAGCAGCTCCTGGGACAGGGATGGGGAGCTGTTTTTT
J: TRBJ2-1; V: TRBV7-2; D: -; size: many; CDR3: CASSPAGYRMDEQFF; DNA: TGTGCCAGCAGCCCCGCGGGTTACCGGATGGATGAGCAGTTCTTC
J: TRBJ2-5; V: TRBV5-1; D: TRBD2; size: many; CDR3: CASSPGLLGETQYF; DNA: TGCGCCAGCAGCCCGGGACTATTAGGGGAGACCCAGTACTTC
J: TRBJ2-7; V: TRBV5-6; D: -; size: many; CDR3: CASSLVSGTLYEQYF; DNA: TGTGCCAGCAGCTTGGTATCGGGGACCCTCTACGAGCAGTACTTC
J: TRBJ2-1; V: TRBV28; D: TRBD1; size: many; CDR3: CASSLSRRDRGHNEQFF; DNA: TGTGCCAGCAGTTTGTCCAGGCGGGACAGGGGACACAATGAGCAGTTCTTC
J: TRBJ2-2; V: TRBV7-2; D: -; size: many; CDR3: CASSFAPQGVTGELFF; DNA: TGTGCCAGCAGCTTTGCCCCACAGGGTGTCACCGGGGAGCTGTTTTTT
J: TRBJ1-1; V: TRBV10-3; D: TRBD1; size: many; CDR3: CAIRPTGRNTEAFF; DNA: TGTGCCATCAGACCGACAGGGAGGAACACTGAAGCTTTCTTT
J: TRBJ2-7; V: TRBV20-1; D: -; size: many; CDR3: CSARDPAGYTYEQYF; DNA: TGCAGTGCTAGAGATCCAGCGGGTTATACCTACGAGCAGTACTTC
J: TRBJ2-1; V: TRBV24-1; D: TRBD2; size: many; CDR3: CATSVSTSGRGNEQFF; DNA: TGTGCCACCAGTGTTTCCACTAGCGGGAGAGGAAATGAGCAGTTCTTC
J: TRBJ1-1; V: TRBV7-9; D: -; size: many; CDR3: CASSLEIGVSTEAFF; DNA: TGTGCCAGCAGCTTAGAGATCGGGGTATCCACTGAAGCTTTCTTT
J: TRBJ1-1; V: TRBV20-1; D: -; size: many; CDR3: CSAREVQSMNTEAFF; DNA: TGCAGTGCTAGAGAGGTACAGAGCATGAACACTGAAGCTTTCTTT
J: TRBJ2-7; V: TRBV9; D: -; size: many; CDR3: CASSVEGPGSREQYF; DNA: TGTGCCAGCAGCGTAGAAGGACCTGGGTCGCGAGAGCAGTACTTC
J: TRBJ2-3; V: TRBV7-2; D: -; size: -; CDR3: CASSRELITDTQYF; DNA: TGTGCCAGCAGTCGGGAGTTGATCACAGATACGCAGTATTTT
J: TRBJ2-5; V: TRBV29-1; D: -; size: many; CDR3: CSVLSRETQYF; DNA: TGCAGCGTCCTTTCGCGGGAGACCCAGTACTTC
J: TRBJ1-5; V: TRBV11-2; D: -; size: many; CDR3: CASSLVFVGGWSNQPQHF; DNA: TGTGCCAGCAGCTTAGTTTTTGTTGGGGGCTGGAGCAATCAGCCCCAGCATTTT
J: TRBJ1-1; V: TRBV12-3/TRBV12-4; D: -; size: many; CDR3: CASSSDTMNTEAFF; DNA: TGTGCCAGCAGTTCCGACACCATGAACACTGAAGCTTTCTTT
J: TRBJ2-4; V: TRBV9; D: -; size: many; CDR3: CASSVDPRQGMRNIQYF; DNA: TGTGCCAGCAGCGTAGATCCCCGGCAGGGGATGAGGAACATTCAGTACTTC
J: TRBJ2-1; V: TRBV20-1; D: TRBD2; size: few; CDR3: CSARDRLAGGYNEQFF; DNA: TGCAGTGCTAGAGATCGATTAGCGGGTGGATACAATGAGCAGTTCTTC
J: TRBJ2-5; V: TRBV20-1; D: -; size: -; CDR3: CSASPGPTGETQYF; DNA: TGCAGTGCTTCCCCTGGTCCAACGGGAGAGACCCAGTACTTC
J: TRBJ2-5; V: TRBV5-1; D: -; size: few; CDR3: CASSLDEETQYF; DNA: TGCGCCAGCAGTCTCGATGAAGAGACCCAGTACTTC
J: TRBJ2-2; V: TRBV7-6; D: -; size: many; CDR3: CASSLLGANTGELFF; DNA: TGTGCCAGCAGCCTCCTCGGGGCGAACACCGGGGAGCTGTTTTTT
J: TRBJ1-1; V: TRBV6-5; D: -; size: many; CDR3: CASSYSKGSATEAFF; DNA: TGTGCCAGCAGTTACTCGAAAGGCTCGGCCACTGAAGCTTTCTTT
J: TRBJ1-5; V: TRBV29-1; D: -; size: many; CDR3: CSAGGQNQPQHF; DNA: TGCAGCGCCGGAGGACAGAATCAGCCCCAGCATTTT
J: TRBJ2-7; V: TRBV11-2; D: -; size: few; CDR3: CASSFHGQFSYEQYF; DNA: TGTGCCAGCAGCTTTCACGGACAGTTCTCCTACGAGCAGTACTTC
J: TRBJ2-7; V: TRBV11-2; D: TRBD2; size: many; CDR3: CASSSRSGRVSYEQYF; DNA: TGTGCCAGCAGCTCCCGCAGCGGGAGAGTTTCCTACGAGCAGTACTTC
J: TRBJ2-2; V: TRBV11-3; D: -; size: few; CDR3: CASSLGGPGTGELFF; DNA: TGTGCCAGCAGCTTAGGAGGTCCGGGGACCGGGGAGCTGTTTTTT
J: TRBJ1-5; V: TRBV3-1; D: -; size: many; CDR3: CASSQGTNQPQHF; DNA: TGTGCCAGCAGCCAAGGCACCAATCAGCCCCAGCATTTT
J: TRBJ1-6; V: TRBV13; D: -; size: -; CDR3: CASSSVAGDGSSPLHF; DNA: TGTGCCAGCAGCTCTGTAGCTGGGGACGGAAGCTCACCCCTACACTTT
J: TRBJ1-1; V: TRBV20-1; D: TRBD1; size: many; CDR3: CSAAPTGTGYTEAFF; DNA: TGCAGTGCCGCCCCCACCGGGACAGGGTACACTGAAGCTTTCTTT
J: TRBJ2-1; V: TRBV10-3; D: TRBD2; size: medium-sized; CDR3: CAIGPGTSGGNEQFF; DNA: TGTGCCATCGGACCAGGGACTAGCGGGGGAAATGAGCAGTTCTTC
J: TRBJ1-5; V: TRBV20-1; D: TRBD1; size: many; CDR3: CSARAGTAVNQPQHF; DNA: TGCAGTGCTAGGGCCGGGACAGCGGTCAATCAGCCCCAGCATTTT
J: TRBJ1-3; V: TRBV25-1; D: -; size: -; CDR3: CASSVTGSGTIYF; DNA: TGTGCCAGCAGTGTGACGGGTAGTGGCACCATATATTTT
J: TRBJ1-5; V: TRBV5-1; D: -; size: many; CDR3: CASSPGPPNQPQHF; DNA: TGCGCCAGCAGCCCGGGTCCTCCTAATCAGCCCCAGCATTTT
J: TRBJ2-3; V: TRBV5-1; D: -; size: many; CDR3: CASRETDTQYF; DNA: TGCGCCAGCAGGGAGACAGATACGCAGTATTTT